This TCR beta chain was observed in a study of T cells in Graves' hyperthyroidism and ophthalmopathy. Template material for amplifying TCR beta CDR3 regions consisted of RNA transcripts. TCR CDR3 regions were first amplified by RT-PCR with HTBI primers. In TCRdb, the multiplex PCR reads were re-called with MiXCR into one record per CDR3 protein. The repertoire holds under 650,000 distinct CDR3 sequences, with around 15% as singletons. The CDR3 is made up of 15 amino acids. J lost 2 bases, V lost 6 bases, and 6 bases had no gene match. CDR1 is SGHTA and CDR2 is FQGTGA in the germline V gene. The sequence was obtained from a woman between 25 and 40 years old with Graves' hyperthyroidism. J is TRBJ2-1 and V is TRBV7-3; 8 bases are shared with TRBD2. The material sequenced was blood. The CDR3 DNA reads as TGTGCCAGCAGTTCGAGCGGGGGCGCCTACAATGAGCAGTTCTTC. Encoded protein: CASSSSGGAYNEQFF.